The clone carrying this T cell receptor beta chain was picked up a small number of times. Its antigen is unknown. Per the germline V gene, CDR1 is KGHSH and CDR2 is LQKENI. Trimming took off 0 bases at V and 1 base at J, with 9 bases between the two ends. This CDR3 region has 15 residues. The data originate from a study of blood T cells in healthy people across ages. Alongside a J-beta primer mix, a sample-barcoded 5' primer served in a second PCR lasting roughly 6 to 12 cycles. MiXCR was run by TCRdb on the 5' RACE reads, yielding one entry per CDR3 protein. Here the sample spans 1.5 million or so distinct CDR3 sequences, roughly 43% being singletons. Study-level points and caveats: Both naive CD4+ cell counts and diversity were greater in long-lived donors than in aged donors. Estimates of diversity drawn from one million T cells were considered underestimates. Roughly linear age-related decline in beta diversity appeared, significant by age about 40. Unsorted PBMCs ruled out conclusive naive versus antigen-experienced comparison.

The sample was blood. The rearrangement joins TRBV18 to TRBJ1-2; perhaps TRBD1 as D (6 bases). The source of this sequence is a woman in her late teens or twenties in good health. The CDR3 loop reads CASSPPGALNYGYTF. The DNA for the CDR3 is TGTGCCAGCTCACCACCGGGGGCACTTAACTATGGCTACACCTTC.